The 31 T cell receptor beta chains given below trace back to one sample, sequenced in a study of cytomegalovirus exposure and HLA in healthy donors. Clones were sequenced by immunoSEQ multiplex PCR, and TCRdb holds only the in-frame ones, with some missing. The sample contains about 110,000 clones, roughly 88% of which appear only once. The sequenced material came from PBMCs. All receptors derive from a woman under 40 in good health and CMV-seropositive.

The gene calls are TRBV2 and TRBJ2-7; 9 bases are a match to TRBD1. Germline values: CDR1 SNHLY, CDR2 FYNNEI. V dropped 6 bases and J dropped 0; count of bases not matched to a gene: 12. This CDR3 has 17 amino acids. CDR3 sequence reads: CASSRINGTGNSYEQYF. The CDR3 nucleotides read TGTGCCAGCAGCCGGATTAACGGGACAGGGAACTCCTACGAGCAGTACTTC.

The rearrangement uses TRBV6-5 and TRBJ1-2; no clear D gene. V gave up 0 bases and J gave up 2 bases, with 10 bases separating them. The germline CDR1 and CDR2 sequences are MNHEY and SVGAGI. The CDR3 has 15 amino acids. This CDR3 reads CASSYSRAGNYGYTF. Written as DNA, the CDR3 is TGTGCCAGCAGTTACTCGAGGGCCGGGAACTATGGCTACACCTTC.

This CDR3 is CASSFRVDYGYTF. Written as DNA, the CDR3 is TGTGCCAGCAGCTTCAGGGTGGACTATGGCTACACCTTC. The V and J genes are TRBV7-8 and TRBJ1-2, with D maybe TRBD1 (5 bases). V lost 3 bases, J lost 3 bases, and 8 bases lay in between. Germline values: CDR1 SGHVS, CDR2 FQNEAQ. The length of the CDR3 is 13 residues.

The rearrangement joins TRBV7-2 to TRBJ2-5, with 9 bases lining up with TRBD2. Germline CDR1 and CDR2: SGHTA and FQGNSA. With 5 bases clipped from V and 0 bases from J, the junction kept 4 bases outside the gene matches. The CDR3 loop spans 15 amino acids. CDR3 coding DNA: TGTGCCAGCAGCGCCGGACTAGCGTACCAAGAGACCCAGTACTTC. This encodes CASSAGLAYQETQYF.

The chain is built from TRBV6-1 and TRBJ2-7; D is possibly TRBD1 (5 bases). The CDR3 sequence is 13 residues long. Germline CDR1 reads MNHNS; CDR2 reads SASEGT. V lost 0 bases and J 6 bases, leaving 9 bases between the germline ends. In DNA form, the CDR3 reads TGTGCCAGCAGTGAAGCGGAAGGGGCCGAGCAGTACTTC. It encodes CASSEAEGAEQYF.

The chain combines TRBV11-2 with TRBJ2-3, with D hard to call. Trimming stripped 5 bases from V and 2 bases from J, with 14 bases between. The CDR3 is 15 amino acids. Germline V gene lookup returns CDR1 SGHAT and CDR2 FQNNGV. The CDR3 DNA follows: TGTGCCAGCAGCCAACTCGGAGTATTCACAGATACGCAGTATTTT. Translating it yields CASSQLGVFTDTQYF.

V gene TRBV11-2 combines with J gene TRBJ2-1, with 8 nucleotides matching TRBD2. Germline lookup yields CDR1 SGHAT and CDR2 FQNNGV. CDR3 size: 13 residues. With V trimmed by 0 bases and J by 10 bases, 2 bases remained unmatched. The CDR3 region has the DNA TGTGCCAGCAGCTTAGATGGACTAGCAGAGCAGTTCTTC. Translating gives CASSLDGLAEQFF.

This chain uses TRBV7-9 with TRBJ2-1, with D tentatively TRBD2 (6 bases). V lost 7 bases and J lost 5, with 18 bases in between. CDR1 SEHNR and CDR2 FQNEAQ come from the germline V gene (reference sequence). The CDR3 extends over 15 amino acids. The DNA of the CDR3 is TGTGCCAGCACCGGACCGGCAGGACTACACAATGAGCAGTTCTTC. It codes for CASTGPAGLHNEQFF.

This clone was recorded once. The rearrangement links TRBV7-9 to TRBJ1-1; 7 nucleotides align to TRBD1. Germline-derived CDR1 and CDR2 are SEHNR and FQNEAQ (reference sequence). The junction had 3 bases not matched to a gene; V was cut back by 0 bases and J by 2 bases. The length of the CDR3 is 15 residues. The CDR3 here is CASSLAGTVNTEAFF. Here the CDR3 DNA reads TGTGCCAGCAGCTTAGCAGGGACAGTTAACACTGAAGCTTTCTTT.

The chain links TRBV19 to TRBJ2-1, with 9 bases aligning to TRBD2. The CDR3 extends over 13 amino acids. The J segment lost 6 bases and the V segment lost 10 bases, leaving 7 bases of the junction unmatched. Germline values: CDR1 LNHDA, CDR2 SQIVND (reference sequence). The CDR3 region has the DNA TGTGCCACCCGCCCTAGCGGGACCAATGAGCAGTTCTTC. Translated, it gives CATRPSGTNEQFF.

The V call is TRBV7-9, the J call TRBJ1-1; a possible D gene is TRBD1 (6 bases). CDR1 and CDR2 from the germline V gene are SEHNR and FQNEAQ (reference sequence). V was pared by 1 base and J by 6 bases, with 9 bases between. The CDR3 covers 13 residues. The DNA of the CDR3 is TGTGCCAGCAGCTTAGAAGCAGGGGCTGAAGCTTTCTTT. Translated, it gives CASSLEAGAEAFF.

The DNA of the CDR3 is TGTGCCAGCAGCCTGGACAGGGATTTGAACGAGCAGTACTTC. It yields the protein CASSLDRDLNEQYF. This chain connects TRBV5-4 to TRBJ2-7, with TRBD1 matching 8 bases. With V trimmed by 4 bases and J by 5 bases, 8 bases remained unmatched. This CDR3 is 14 amino acids long. Germline V gene data show CDR1 as SGHNT and CDR2 as YYREEE (reference sequence).

J is TRBJ1-4 and V is TRBV4-1; TRBD1 agrees at 8 bases. The germline gives CDR1 MGHRA, CDR2 YSYEKL. J was trimmed by 7 bases and V by 4 bases; bases with no gene match: 8. This CDR3 is built from 15 residues. The CDR3 loop reads CASSRDGTGGEKLFF. The DNA of the CDR3 is TGCGCCAGCAGCCGCGACGGGACAGGAGGTGAAAAACTGTTTTTT.

V is TRBV27 and J is TRBJ1-5, with no clear D. Germline V lookup: CDR1 MNHEY, CDR2 SMNVEV (reference sequence). The CDR3 is 13 amino acids. V shed 3 bases and J shed 9 bases, with 12 bases lying between them. The CDR3 spells CASSLAGTLPQHF. The CDR3 DNA follows: TGTGCCAGCAGTTTGGCGGGAACCTTGCCCCAGCATTTT.

The V call is TRBV7-9, the J call TRBJ2-1; 7 bases fit TRBD1. This CDR3 has 19 residues. After removal of 1 base from V and 3 bases from J, the junction contained 15 bases not matched to a gene. Per germline, CDR1 SEHNR and CDR2 FQNEAQ (reference sequence). CDR3 DNA: TGTGCCAGCAGCTTAGAACCTCTTTTGTCGGGACAGAGCTACAATGAGCAGTTCTTC. It is translated as CASSLEPLLSGQSYNEQFF.

The chain links TRBV2 to TRBJ1-1; weak D call: TRBD1 (5 bases). The CDR3 is made up of 12 amino acids. Germline-derived CDR1 and CDR2 are SNHLY and FYNNEI. With 8 bases removed from V and 5 bases from J, the gap between germline ends came to 12 bases. The CDR3 spells CASGRERTEAFF. CDR3 coding DNA: TGTGCCAGCGGCAGGGAAAGAACTGAAGCTTTCTTT.

V is TRBV9 and J is TRBJ1-1, with 7 positions matching TRBD1. The germline gives CDR1 SGDLS, CDR2 YYNGEE. The CDR3 is 15 residues long. The ends lost 4 bases at V and 1 base at J; junction bases unmatched: 7. CDR3 in amino acids: CASSPRQGSNTEAFF. The CDR3 DNA reads as TGTGCCAGCAGCCCACGACAGGGCTCGAACACTGAAGCTTTCTTT.

This clone was seen only a few times. The gene calls are TRBV9 and TRBJ2-7; the match to TRBD2 covers 13 bases. CDR3 length equals 16 residues. Germline CDR1 SGDLS, CDR2 YYNGEE. Trimming took 4 bases from V and 4 from J; bases not matched to a gene: 8. CDR3 sequence: CASSPGTSGVLYEQYF. The CDR3 DNA reads as TGTGCCAGCAGCCCCGGGACTAGCGGGGTTCTATACGAGCAGTACTTC.

The chain's CDR3 is CASSLLFSSGRTDTQYF. Written as DNA, the CDR3 is TGTGCCAGCAGCCTCCTTTTTTCTAGCGGGCGAACAGATACGCAGTATTTT. V is TRBV11-2 and J is TRBJ2-3, with 8 bases lining up with TRBD2. The length of the CDR3 is 17 residues. Germline values: CDR1 SGHAT, CDR2 FQNNGV. The V segment lost 5 bases and the J segment 3 bases; nucleotides outside the gene matches: 13. The full variable domain, completed using reference TRBV11-2 and TRBJ2-3, is EAGVAQSPRYKIIEKRQSVAFWCNPISGHATLYWYQQILGQGPKLLIQFQNNGVVDDSQLPKDRFSAERLKGVDSTLKIQPAKLEDSAVYLCASSLLFSSGRTDTQYFGPGTRLTVL.

This clone was counted many times. V gene TRBV19 combines with J gene TRBJ2-2; D call uncertain. Germline V lookup: CDR1 LNHDA, CDR2 SQIVND (reference sequence). V shed 9 bases and J shed 1 base, with 3 bases lying between them. The CDR3 totals 11 residues. Here the CDR3 reads CASGNTGELFF. The CDR3 DNA sequence: TGTGCCAGCGGGAACACCGGGGAGCTGTTTTTT.

The chain is built from TRBV5-1 and TRBJ1-1; D remains unclear. This CDR3 has 14 amino acids. Trimming shortened V by 2 bases and J by 0 bases, and 8 bases separated the two germline ends. The germline gives CDR1 SGHRS, CDR2 YFSETQ. The CDR3 DNA is TGCGCCAGCAGCTTCCACACGATGAACACTGAAGCTTTCTTT. It encodes CASSFHTMNTEAFF.

This clone was picked up one time. The chain employs TRBV9 and TRBJ2-1, with 7 bases fitting TRBD2. Germline loops: CDR1 SGDLS, CDR2 YYNGEE. V dropped 4 bases and J dropped 3; count of bases not matched to a gene: 7. The CDR3 is 15 residues long. Here the CDR3 reads CASSPRLAGYNEQFF. The DNA for the CDR3 is TGTGCCAGCAGCCCGCGACTAGCAGGCTACAATGAGCAGTTCTTC.

The chain has TRBV30 and TRBJ2-7, with D tentatively TRBD2 (5 bases). The CDR3 has 14 amino acids. Trimming pared 3 bases from V and 3 bases from J, leaving 15 bases between. Germline lookup yields CDR1 GTSNPN and CDR2 SVGIG (reference sequence). CDR3 sequence reads: CAWREGSWRYEQYF. CDR3 sequence (DNA): TGTGCCTGGAGGGAAGGGAGTTGGCGCTACGAGCAGTACTTC.

This clone was picked up a small number of times. The J gene is TRBJ2-3, the V gene TRBV5-1; D gene ambiguous. Trimming removed 4 bases from V and 2 bases from J, with 14 bases in between. The CDR3 has 15 amino acids. CDR1 is SGHRS and CDR2 is YFSETQ in the germline V gene. CDR3 region: CASSAEAQTTDTQYF. The CDR3 nucleotides read TGCGCCAGCAGCGCCGAGGCCCAAACCACAGATACGCAGTATTTT.

The gene calls are TRBV30 and TRBJ2-5; D uncertain. This CDR3 contains 11 residues. Germline values: CDR1 GTSNPN, CDR2 SVGIG (reference sequence). V lost 0 bases to trimming and J lost 7 bases, with 6 bases between them. The CDR3 here is CAWSVSGTQYF. The CDR3 region has the DNA TGTGCCTGGAGTGTATCCGGGACCCAGTACTTC.

The V and J genes are TRBV27 and TRBJ2-7, with 8 bases aligning to TRBD2. Germline V gene sequence: CDR1 MNHEY, CDR2 SMNVEV (reference sequence). V gave up 2 bases and J gave up 7 bases; unmatched junction bases: 1. CDR3 size: 12 residues. The CDR3 loop is CASSLRGGEQYF. The CDR3 DNA reads TGTGCCAGCAGTTTACGGGGGGGGGAGCAGTACTTC.

The chain couples TRBV7-2 to TRBJ1-2; no clear D. From germline, CDR1 is SGHTA and CDR2 FQGNSA. CDR3 length equals 15 residues. Deletions cut 5 bases from V and 4 bases from J, with 17 bases between. The CDR3 spells CASSPAGRDLYGYTF. DNA of the CDR3: TGTGCCAGCAGCCCAGCGGGGAGGGATCTCTATGGCTACACCTTC.

The rearrangement links TRBV28 to TRBJ1-3; unclear D gene. In germline, CDR1 is MDHEN, CDR2 SYDVKM. Trimming left V 3 bases short and J 0 bases short, with 3 bases between. The CDR3 runs 13 residues. The CDR3 reads CASSLASGNTIYF. CDR3 bases: TGTGCCAGCAGTTTGGCCTCTGGAAACACCATATATTTT.

Only a few counts were recorded for this clone. The chain recombines TRBV28 with TRBJ1-4; D may be TRBD1 (6 bases). Trimming left V 6 bases short and J 8 bases short, with 22 bases between. The CDR3 runs 16 residues. CDR1 is MDHEN, CDR2 SYDVKM, per germline. CDR3 in DNA: TGTGCCAGCAGCTCGCCAACTGGCAGGGGCGCGGAAAAACTGTTTTTT. It codes for CASSSPTGRGAEKLFF.

The V gene is TRBV6-1, the J gene TRBJ1-2; maybe TRBD1 (6 bases). V was clipped by 1 base and J by 0 bases, with 12 bases between them. Germline V gene lookup returns CDR1 MNHNS and CDR2 SASEGT. This CDR3 region has 16 residues. CDR3: CASSEGTATTNYGYTF. CDR3 coding DNA: TGTGCCAGCAGTGAAGGGACAGCCACTACTAACTATGGCTACACCTTC.

The V gene is TRBV28, the J gene TRBJ2-1, with 9 bases that match TRBD2. The germline gives CDR1 MDHEN, CDR2 SYDVKM. The CDR3 length is 15 residues. With V trimmed by 2 bases and J by 5 bases, 4 bases remained unmatched. The CDR3 is CASSLVAGVNNEQFF. CDR3 nucleotides: TGTGCCAGCAGTTTAGTAGCGGGAGTTAACAATGAGCAGTTCTTC.